This T cell receptor (beta chain) was found in a study of control samples from healthy donors and cancer patients. Measured with immunoSEQ multiplex PCR; TCRdb has only the in-frame clones, and not every one. Of approximately 90,000 clones listed, about 88% were seen once; the top ten hold 13% to 15%. Germline CDR1 is GTSNPN and CDR2 is SVGIG (reference sequence). Trimming removed 4 bases from V and 8 bases from J; junction bases left unmatched: 12. The CDR3 is 15 residues long. The sequence was collected from a woman in her sixties or seventies in good health. The chain carries TRBV30 and TRBJ1-4; 8 nucleotides align to TRBD1. The sequencing sample was made of blood. This CDR3 reads CAWKGTQGGEEKLFF. The CDR3 bases are TGTGCCTGGAAGGGTACACAGGGGGGTGAAGAAAAACTGTTTTTT.